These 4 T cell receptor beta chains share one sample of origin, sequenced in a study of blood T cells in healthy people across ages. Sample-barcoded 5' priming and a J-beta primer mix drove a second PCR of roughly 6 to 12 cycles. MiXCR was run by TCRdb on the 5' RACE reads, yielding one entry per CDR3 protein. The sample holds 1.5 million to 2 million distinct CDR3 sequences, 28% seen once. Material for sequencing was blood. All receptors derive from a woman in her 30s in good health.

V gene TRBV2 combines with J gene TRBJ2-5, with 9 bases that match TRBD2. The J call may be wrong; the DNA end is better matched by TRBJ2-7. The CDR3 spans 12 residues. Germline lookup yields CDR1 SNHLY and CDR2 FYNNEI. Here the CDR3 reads CASSVAGVEQYF. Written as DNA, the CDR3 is TGTGCCAGCAGCGTAGCGGGGGTCGAGCAGTACTTC.

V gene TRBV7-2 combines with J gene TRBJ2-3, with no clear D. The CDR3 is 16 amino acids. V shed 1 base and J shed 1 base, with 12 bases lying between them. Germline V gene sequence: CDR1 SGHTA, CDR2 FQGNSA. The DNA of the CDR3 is TGTGCCAGCAGCTTAGGCTGGGGTATCGGCACAGATACGCAGTATTTT. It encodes CASSLGWGIGTDTQYF.

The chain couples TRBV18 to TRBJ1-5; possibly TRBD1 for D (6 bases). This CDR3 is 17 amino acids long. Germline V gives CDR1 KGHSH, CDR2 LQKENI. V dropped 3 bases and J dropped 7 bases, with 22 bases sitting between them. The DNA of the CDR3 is TGTGCCAGCTCACCCCCGGTGAATGGGGGCAGGGGACAGCCCCAGCATTTT. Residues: CASSPPVNGGRGQPQHF.

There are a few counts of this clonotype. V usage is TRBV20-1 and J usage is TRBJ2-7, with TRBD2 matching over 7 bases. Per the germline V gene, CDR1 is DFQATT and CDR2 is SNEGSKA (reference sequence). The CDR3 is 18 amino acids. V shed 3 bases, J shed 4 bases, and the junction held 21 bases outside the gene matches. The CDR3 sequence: CSARVDRGLDGGRYEQYF. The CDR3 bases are TGCAGTGCTAGGGTCGACAGAGGACTAGATGGGGGGAGGTACGAGCAGTACTTC.